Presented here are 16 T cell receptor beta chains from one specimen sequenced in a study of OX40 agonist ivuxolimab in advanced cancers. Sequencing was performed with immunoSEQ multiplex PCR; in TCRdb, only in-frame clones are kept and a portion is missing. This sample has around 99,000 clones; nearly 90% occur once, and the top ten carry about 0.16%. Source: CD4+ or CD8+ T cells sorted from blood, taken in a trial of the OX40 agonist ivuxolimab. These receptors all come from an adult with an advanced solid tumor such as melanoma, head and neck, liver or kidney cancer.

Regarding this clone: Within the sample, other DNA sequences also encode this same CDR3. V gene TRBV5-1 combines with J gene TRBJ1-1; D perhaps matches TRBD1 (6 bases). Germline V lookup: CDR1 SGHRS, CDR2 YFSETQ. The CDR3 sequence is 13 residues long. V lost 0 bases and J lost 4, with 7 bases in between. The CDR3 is CASSLGGGTEAFF. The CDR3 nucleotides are TGCGCCAGCAGCTTGGGAGGGGGCACTGAAGCTTTCTTT.

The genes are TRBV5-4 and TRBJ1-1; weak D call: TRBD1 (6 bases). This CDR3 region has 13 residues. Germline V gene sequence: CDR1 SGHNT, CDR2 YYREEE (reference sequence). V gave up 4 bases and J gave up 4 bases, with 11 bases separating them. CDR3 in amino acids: CASSPRGGTEAFF. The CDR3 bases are TGTGCCAGCAGCCCGCGAGGGGGCACTGAAGCTTTCTTT.

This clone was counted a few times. The CDR3 is CASSQTGSNTEAFF. DNA for the CDR3: TGCGCCAGCAGTCAAACGGGGTCGAACACTGAAGCTTTCTTT. The rearrangement uses TRBV10-1 and TRBJ1-1; D gene ambiguous. Trimming pared 5 bases from V and 1 base from J, leaving 11 bases between. The CDR3 covers 14 residues. Germline CDR1 and CDR2: WNHNN and SYGVQD (reference sequence).

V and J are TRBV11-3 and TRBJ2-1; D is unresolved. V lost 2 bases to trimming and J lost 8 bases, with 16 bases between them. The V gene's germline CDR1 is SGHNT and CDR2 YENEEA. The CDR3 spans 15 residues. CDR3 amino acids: CASSLSTSSSDEQFF. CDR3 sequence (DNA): TGTGCCAGCAGCTTATCGACCAGCAGCAGTGATGAGCAGTTCTTC.

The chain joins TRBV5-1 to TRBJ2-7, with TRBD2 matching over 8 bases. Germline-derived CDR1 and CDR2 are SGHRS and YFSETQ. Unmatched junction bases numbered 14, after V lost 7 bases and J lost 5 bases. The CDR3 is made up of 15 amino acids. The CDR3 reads CASSLGLAGRNEQYF. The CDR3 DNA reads TGCGCCAGCTCTCTCGGACTAGCTGGAAGGAACGAGCAGTACTTC.

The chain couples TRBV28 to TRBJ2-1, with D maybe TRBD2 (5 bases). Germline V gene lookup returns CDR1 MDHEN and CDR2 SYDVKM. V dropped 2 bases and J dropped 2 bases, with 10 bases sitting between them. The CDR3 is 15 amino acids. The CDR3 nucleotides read TGTGCCAGCAGTTTAAGCCCCGGGACCTACAATGAGCAGTTCTTC. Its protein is CASSLSPGTYNEQFF.

The DNA of the CDR3 is TGTGCCAGCAGCGCCGACCAGACAGGGGCCAGGGACTATGGCTACACCTTC. Translation: CASSADQTGARDYGYTF. The genes are TRBV9 and TRBJ1-2; 8 bases are shared with TRBD1. The CDR3 extends over 17 amino acids. With 3 bases clipped from V and 3 bases from J, the junction kept 13 bases outside the gene matches. Germline values: CDR1 SGDLS, CDR2 YYNGEE.

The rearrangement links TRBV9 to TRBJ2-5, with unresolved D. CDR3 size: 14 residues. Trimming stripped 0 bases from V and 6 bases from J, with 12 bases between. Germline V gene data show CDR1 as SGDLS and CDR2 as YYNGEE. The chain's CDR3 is CASSVAVSEKTQYF. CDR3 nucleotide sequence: TGTGCCAGCAGCGTAGCTGTGAGCGAAAAGACCCAGTACTTC.

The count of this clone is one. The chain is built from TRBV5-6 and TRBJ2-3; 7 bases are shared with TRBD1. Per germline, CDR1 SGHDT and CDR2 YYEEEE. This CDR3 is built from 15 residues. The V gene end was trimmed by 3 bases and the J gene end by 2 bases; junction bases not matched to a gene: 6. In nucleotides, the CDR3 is TGTGCCAGCAGCTCAACTGGGACAGCCACAGATACGCAGTATTTT. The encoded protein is CASSSTGTATDTQYF.

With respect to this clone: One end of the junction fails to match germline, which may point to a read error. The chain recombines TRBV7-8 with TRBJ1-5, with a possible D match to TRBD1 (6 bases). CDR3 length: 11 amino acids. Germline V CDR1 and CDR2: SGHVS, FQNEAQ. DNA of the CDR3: TGTGCCAGCACCTTAGGGGGGATAAATGCTTTT. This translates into CASTLGGINAF.

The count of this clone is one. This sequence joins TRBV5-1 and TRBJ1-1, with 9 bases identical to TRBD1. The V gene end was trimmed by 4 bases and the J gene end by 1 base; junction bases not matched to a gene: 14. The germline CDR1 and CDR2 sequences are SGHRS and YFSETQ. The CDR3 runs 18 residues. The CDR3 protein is CASSHQGQGFGANTEAFF. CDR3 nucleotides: TGCGCCAGCAGCCACCAGGGACAGGGTTTCGGGGCGAACACTGAAGCTTTCTTT.

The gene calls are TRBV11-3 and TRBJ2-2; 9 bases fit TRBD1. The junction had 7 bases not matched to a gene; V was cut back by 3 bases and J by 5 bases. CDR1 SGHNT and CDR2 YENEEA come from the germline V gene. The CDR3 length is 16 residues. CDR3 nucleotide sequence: TGTGCCAGCAGCTTTTCCGCCGGGACAGGGACCGGGGAGCTGTTTTTT. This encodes CASSFSAGTGTGELFF.

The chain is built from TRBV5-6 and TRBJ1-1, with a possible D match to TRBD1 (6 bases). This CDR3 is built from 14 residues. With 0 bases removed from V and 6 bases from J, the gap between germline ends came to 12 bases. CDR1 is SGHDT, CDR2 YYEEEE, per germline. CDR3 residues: CASSLEQGGAEAFF. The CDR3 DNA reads TGTGCCAGCAGCTTGGAACAGGGAGGCGCTGAAGCTTTCTTT. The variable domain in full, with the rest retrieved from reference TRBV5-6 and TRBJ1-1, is DAGVTQSPTHLIKTRGQQVTLRCSPKSGHDTVSWYQQALGQGPQFIFQYYEEEERQRGNFPDRFSGHQFPNYSSELNVNALLLGDSALYLCASSLEQGGAEAFFGQGTRLTVV.

CDR3 amino acids: CASSLAAQGNEQYF. CDR3 nucleotides: TGTGCCAGCAGCTTAGCAGCACAGGGAAACGAGCAGTACTTC. This chain joins TRBV11-1 and TRBJ2-7; maybe TRBD1 (6 bases). The ends were cut back, 0 bases at V and 5 bases at J, with 11 bases in the middle. The CDR3 has 14 residues. Per the germline V gene, CDR1 is SGHAT and CDR2 is FQDESV (reference sequence).

In nucleotides, the CDR3 is TGTGCCAGCAGCTTGGGGGTGGAGTCCCAGTATTTT. Its translation: CASSLGVESQYF. The chain combines TRBV5-4 with TRBJ2-3; no reliable D call. There are 12 residues in the CDR3. Between the trimmed V and J ends, which lost 0 bases and 12 bases, there was a span of 11 bases. Germline loops: CDR1 SGHNT, CDR2 YYREEE (reference sequence).

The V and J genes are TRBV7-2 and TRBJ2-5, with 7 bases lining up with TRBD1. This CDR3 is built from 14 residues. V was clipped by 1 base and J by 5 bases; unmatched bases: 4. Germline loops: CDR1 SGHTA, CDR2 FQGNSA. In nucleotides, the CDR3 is TGTGCCAGCAGCTTAGTTTCACAGGGGGAGACCCAGTACTTC. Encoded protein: CASSLVSQGETQYF.